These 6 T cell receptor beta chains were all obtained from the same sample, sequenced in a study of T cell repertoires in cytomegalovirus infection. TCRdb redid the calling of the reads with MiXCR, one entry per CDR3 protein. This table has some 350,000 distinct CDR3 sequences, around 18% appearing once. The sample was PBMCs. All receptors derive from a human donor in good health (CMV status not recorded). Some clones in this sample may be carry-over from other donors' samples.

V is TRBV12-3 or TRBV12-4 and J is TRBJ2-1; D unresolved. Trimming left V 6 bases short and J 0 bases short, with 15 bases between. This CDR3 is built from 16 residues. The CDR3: CASSDTLMSSYNEQFF. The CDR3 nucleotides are TGTGCCAGCAGCGACACGCTGATGAGCTCCTACAATGAGCAGTTCTTC.

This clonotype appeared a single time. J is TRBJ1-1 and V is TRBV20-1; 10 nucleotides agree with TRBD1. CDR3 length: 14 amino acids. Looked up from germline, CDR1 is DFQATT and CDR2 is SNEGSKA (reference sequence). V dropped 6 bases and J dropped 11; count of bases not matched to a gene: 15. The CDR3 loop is CSARSGTGDGLAFF. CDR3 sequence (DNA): TGCAGTGCAAGGTCCGGGACAGGGGATGGTCTGGCTTTCTTT.

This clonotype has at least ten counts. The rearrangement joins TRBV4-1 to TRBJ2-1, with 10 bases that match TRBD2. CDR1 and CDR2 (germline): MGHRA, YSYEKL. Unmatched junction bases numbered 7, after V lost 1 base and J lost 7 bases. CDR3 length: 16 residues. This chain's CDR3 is CASSQVAGGLMNEQFF. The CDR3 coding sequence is TGCGCCAGCAGCCAAGTAGCGGGGGGCTTGATGAATGAGCAGTTCTTC.

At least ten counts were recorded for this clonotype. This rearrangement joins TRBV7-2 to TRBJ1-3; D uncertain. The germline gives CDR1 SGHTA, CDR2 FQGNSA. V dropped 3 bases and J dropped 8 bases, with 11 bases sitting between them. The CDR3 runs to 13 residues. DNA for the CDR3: TGTGCCAGCAGCTTCGCACGGTGGGACACCATATATTTT. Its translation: CASSFARWDTIYF.

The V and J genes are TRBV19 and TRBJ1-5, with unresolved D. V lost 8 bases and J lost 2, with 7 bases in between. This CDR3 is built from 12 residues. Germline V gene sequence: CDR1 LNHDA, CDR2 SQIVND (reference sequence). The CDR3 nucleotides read TGTGCCAGTCGGGAAGGCAATCAGCCCCAGCATTTT. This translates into CASREGNQPQHF.

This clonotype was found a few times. CDR3 amino acids: CASSSTRTSGADTQYF. As DNA, the CDR3 is TGTGCCAGCAGTTCGACCAGGACTAGCGGGGCGGATACGCAGTATTTT. The chain employs TRBV12-3 or TRBV12-4 and TRBJ2-3, with 12 bases aligning to TRBD2. The V and J ends lost 4 bases and 6 bases, in that order; junction bases with no gene match: 8. This CDR3 region has 16 residues.